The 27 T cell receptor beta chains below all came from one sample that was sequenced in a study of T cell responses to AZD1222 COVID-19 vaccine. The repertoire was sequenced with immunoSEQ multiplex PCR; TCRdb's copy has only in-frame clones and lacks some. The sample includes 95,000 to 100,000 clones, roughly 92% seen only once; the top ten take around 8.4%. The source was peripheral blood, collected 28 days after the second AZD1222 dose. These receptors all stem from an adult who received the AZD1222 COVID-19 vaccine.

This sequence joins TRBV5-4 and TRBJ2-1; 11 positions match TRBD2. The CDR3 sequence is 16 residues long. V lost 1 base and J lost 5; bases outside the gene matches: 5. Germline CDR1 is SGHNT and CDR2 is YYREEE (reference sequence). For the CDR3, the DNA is TGTGCCAGCAGCTTGTCACCACTAGCGGGAGACAATGAGCAGTTCTTC. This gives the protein CASSLSPLAGDNEQFF.

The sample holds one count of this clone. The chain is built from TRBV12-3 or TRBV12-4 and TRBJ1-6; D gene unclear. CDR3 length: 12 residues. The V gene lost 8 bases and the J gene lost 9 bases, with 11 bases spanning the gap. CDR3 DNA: TGTGCCAGCGCATCGGGTCGTTCACCCCTCCACTTT. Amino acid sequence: CASASGRSPLHF.

Written as DNA, the CDR3 is TGTGCCAGCAGCTTCCGGGACAGGGTTCGGGAGGGAAACACCATATATTTT. Translating gives CASSFRDRVREGNTIYF. The chain has TRBV7-8 and TRBJ1-3, with 9 positions matching TRBD1. The length of the CDR3 is 17 residues. The germline gives CDR1 SGHVS, CDR2 FQNEAQ. The trim removed 3 bases at V and 4 bases at J, leaving 10 bases unmatched.

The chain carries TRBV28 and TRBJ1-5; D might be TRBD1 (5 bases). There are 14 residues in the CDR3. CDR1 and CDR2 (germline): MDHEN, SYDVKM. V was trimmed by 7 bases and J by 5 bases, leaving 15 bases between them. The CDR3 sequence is CASILAGRDQPQHF. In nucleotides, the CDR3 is TGTGCCAGCATCCTGGCAGGGCGGGATCAGCCCCAGCATTTT.

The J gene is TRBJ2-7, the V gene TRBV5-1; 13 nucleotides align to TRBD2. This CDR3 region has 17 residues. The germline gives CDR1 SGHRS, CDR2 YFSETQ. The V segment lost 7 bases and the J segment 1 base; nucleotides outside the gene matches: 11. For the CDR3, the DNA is TGCGCCAGCGGACCGGGACTAGCGGGAACTCAATCCTACGAGCAGTACTTC. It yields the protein CASGPGLAGTQSYEQYF.

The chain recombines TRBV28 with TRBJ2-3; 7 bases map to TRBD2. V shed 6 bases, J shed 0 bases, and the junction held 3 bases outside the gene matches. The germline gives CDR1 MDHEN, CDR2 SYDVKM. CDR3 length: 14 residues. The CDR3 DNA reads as TGTGCCAGCAGCTGGGGGGGTAGCACAGATACGCAGTATTTT. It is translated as CASSWGGSTDTQYF.

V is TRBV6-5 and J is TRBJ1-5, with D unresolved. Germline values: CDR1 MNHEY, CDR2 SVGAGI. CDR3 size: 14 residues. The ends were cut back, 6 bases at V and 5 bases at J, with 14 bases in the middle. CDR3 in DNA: TGTGCCAGCAGCCGAAGGGCCACCGATCAGCCCCAGCATTTT. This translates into CASSRRATDQPQHF.

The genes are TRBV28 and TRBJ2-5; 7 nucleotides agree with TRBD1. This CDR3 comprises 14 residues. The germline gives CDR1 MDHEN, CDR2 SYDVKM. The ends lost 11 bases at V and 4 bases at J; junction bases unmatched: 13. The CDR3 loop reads CAGSRDRPPETQYF. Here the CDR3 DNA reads TGTGCCGGTTCAAGGGACAGACCTCCAGAGACCCAGTACTTC.

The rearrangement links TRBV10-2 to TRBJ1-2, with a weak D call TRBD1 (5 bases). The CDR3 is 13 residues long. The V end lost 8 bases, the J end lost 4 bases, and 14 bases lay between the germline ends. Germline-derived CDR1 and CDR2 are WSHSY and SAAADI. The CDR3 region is CASGQGVAYGYTF. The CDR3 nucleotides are TGCGCCAGCGGGCAGGGAGTCGCCTATGGCTACACCTTC.

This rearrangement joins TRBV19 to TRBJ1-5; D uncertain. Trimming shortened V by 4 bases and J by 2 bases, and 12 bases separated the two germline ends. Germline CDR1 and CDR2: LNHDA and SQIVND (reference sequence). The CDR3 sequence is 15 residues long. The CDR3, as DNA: TGTGCCAGTAGTAAAGCAGTCTTGGGCAATCAGCCCCAGCATTTT. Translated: CASSKAVLGNQPQHF. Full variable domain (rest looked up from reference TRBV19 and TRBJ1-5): DGGITQSPKYLFRKEGQNVTLSCEQNLNHDAMYWYRQDPGQGLRLIYYSQIVNDFQKGDIAEGYSVSREKKESFPLTVTSAQKNPTAFYLCASSKAVLGNQPQHFGDGTRLSIL.

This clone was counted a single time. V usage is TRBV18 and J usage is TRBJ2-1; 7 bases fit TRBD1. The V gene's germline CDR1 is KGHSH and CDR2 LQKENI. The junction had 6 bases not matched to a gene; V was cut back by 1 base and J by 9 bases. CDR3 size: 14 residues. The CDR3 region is CASSPQGARGEQFF. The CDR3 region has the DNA TGTGCCAGCTCACCACAGGGGGCGAGGGGTGAGCAGTTCTTC.

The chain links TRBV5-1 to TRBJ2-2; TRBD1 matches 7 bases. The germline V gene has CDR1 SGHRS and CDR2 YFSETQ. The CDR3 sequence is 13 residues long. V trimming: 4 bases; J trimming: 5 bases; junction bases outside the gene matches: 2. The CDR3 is CASSTQGTGELFF. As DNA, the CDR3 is TGCGCCAGCAGCACACAGGGGACCGGGGAGCTGTTTTTT.

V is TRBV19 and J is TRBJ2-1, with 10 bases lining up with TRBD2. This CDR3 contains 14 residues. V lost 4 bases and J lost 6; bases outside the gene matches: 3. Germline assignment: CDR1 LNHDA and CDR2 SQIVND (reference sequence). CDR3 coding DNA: TGTGCCAGTAGTAGGGCTAGCGGGAGCAATGAGCAGTTCTTC. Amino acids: CASSRASGSNEQFF.

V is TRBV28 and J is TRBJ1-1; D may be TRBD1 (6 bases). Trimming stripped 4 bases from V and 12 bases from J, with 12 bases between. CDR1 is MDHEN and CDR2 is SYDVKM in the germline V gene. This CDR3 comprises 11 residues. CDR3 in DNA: TGTGCCAGCAGTTCCGATCGGGGGCCTTTCTTT. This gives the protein CASSSDRGPFF.

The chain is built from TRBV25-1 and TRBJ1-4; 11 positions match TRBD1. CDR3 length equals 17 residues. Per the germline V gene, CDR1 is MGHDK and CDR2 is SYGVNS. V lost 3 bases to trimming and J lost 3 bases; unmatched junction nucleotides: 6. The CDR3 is CASSEDRGRVANEKLFF. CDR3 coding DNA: TGTGCCAGCAGTGAGGACAGGGGGCGCGTGGCTAATGAAAAACTGTTTTTT. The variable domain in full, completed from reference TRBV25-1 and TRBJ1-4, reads EADIYQTPRYLVIGTGKKITLECSQTMGHDKMYWYQQDPGMELHLIHYSYGVNSTEKGDLSSESTVSRIRTEHFPLTLESARPSHTSQYLCASSEDRGRVANEKLFFGSGTQLSVL.

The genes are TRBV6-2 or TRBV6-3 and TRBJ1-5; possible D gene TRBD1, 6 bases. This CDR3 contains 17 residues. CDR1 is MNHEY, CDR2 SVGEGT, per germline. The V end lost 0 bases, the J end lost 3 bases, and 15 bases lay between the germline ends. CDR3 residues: CASSYSMYREPNQPQHF. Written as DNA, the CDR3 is TGTGCCAGCAGTTACTCGATGTACAGGGAGCCCAATCAGCCCCAGCATTTT.

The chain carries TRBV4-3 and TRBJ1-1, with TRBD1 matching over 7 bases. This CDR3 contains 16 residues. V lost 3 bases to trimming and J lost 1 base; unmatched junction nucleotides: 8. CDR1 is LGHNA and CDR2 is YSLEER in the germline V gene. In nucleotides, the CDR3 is TGCGCCAGCAGCCACTTGTTCGGACAGGCGAACACTGAAGCTTTCTTT. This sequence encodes CASSHLFGQANTEAFF.

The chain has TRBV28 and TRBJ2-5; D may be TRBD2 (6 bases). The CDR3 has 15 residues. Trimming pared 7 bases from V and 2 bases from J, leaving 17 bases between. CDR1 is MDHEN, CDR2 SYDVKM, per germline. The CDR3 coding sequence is TGTGCCAGCATGACCTTCGGGACTGAACAAGAGACCCAGTACTTC. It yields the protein CASMTFGTEQETQYF.

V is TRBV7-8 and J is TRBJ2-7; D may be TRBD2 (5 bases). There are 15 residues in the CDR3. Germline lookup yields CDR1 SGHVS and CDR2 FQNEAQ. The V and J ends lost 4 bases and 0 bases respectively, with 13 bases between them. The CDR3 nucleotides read TGTGCCAGCAGCTCTGGACTGGGAAGCTCCTACGAGCAGTACTTC. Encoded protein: CASSSGLGSSYEQYF.

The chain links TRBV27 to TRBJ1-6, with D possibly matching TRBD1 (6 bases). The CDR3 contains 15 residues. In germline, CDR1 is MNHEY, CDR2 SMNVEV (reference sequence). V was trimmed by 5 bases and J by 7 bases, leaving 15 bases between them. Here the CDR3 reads CASSPRGQPNSPLHF. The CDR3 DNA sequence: TGTGCCAGCAGTCCCCGGGGGCAGCCGAATTCACCCCTCCACTTT.

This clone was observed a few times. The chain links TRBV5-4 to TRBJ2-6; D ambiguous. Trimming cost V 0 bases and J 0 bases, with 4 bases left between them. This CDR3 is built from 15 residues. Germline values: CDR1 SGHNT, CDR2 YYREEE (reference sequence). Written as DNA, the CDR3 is TGTGCCAGCAGCTTGGAGACCTCTGGGGCCAACGTCCTGACTTTC. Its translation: CASSLETSGANVLTF.

The DNA of the CDR3 is TGTGCCAGCAGCTTAACCGGGACTAGCGGAAGTAATGAGCAGTTCTTC. Its protein is CASSLTGTSGSNEQFF. This chain uses TRBV7-2 with TRBJ2-1, with 11 nucleotides matching TRBD2. Trimming removed 2 bases from V and 7 bases from J; junction bases left unmatched: 7. The CDR3 contains 16 residues. Germline-derived CDR1 and CDR2 are SGHTA and FQGNSA.

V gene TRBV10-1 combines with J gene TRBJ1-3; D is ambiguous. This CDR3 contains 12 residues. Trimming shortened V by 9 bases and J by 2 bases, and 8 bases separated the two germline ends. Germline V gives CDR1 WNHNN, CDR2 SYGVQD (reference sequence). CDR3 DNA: TGCGCCAGGTGGACCGCTGGAAACACCATATATTTT. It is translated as CARWTAGNTIYF.

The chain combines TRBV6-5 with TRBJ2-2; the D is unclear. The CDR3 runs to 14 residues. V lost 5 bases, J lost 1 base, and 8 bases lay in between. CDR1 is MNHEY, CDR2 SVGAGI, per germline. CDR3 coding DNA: TGTGCCAGCAGTAACGCACGGAACACCGGGGAGCTGTTTTTT. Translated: CASSNARNTGELFF.

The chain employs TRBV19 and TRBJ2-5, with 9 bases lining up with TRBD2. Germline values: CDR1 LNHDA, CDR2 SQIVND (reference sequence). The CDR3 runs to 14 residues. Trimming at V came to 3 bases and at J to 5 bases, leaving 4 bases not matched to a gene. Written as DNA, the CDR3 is TGTGCCAGTAGTATGCGGGAGGGCGGGGAGACCCAGTACTTC. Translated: CASSMREGGETQYF.

CDR3 DNA: TGTGCCAGCACCCCGGGAGACAGACGAGGCTACACCTTC. Amino acid sequence: CASTPGDRRGYTF. The chain has TRBV6-2 or TRBV6-3 and TRBJ1-2, with D maybe TRBD1 (5 bases). The V end lost 7 bases, the J end lost 8 bases, and 17 bases lay between the germline ends. CDR3 length: 13 residues. The germline V gene has CDR1 MNHEY and CDR2 SVGEGT.

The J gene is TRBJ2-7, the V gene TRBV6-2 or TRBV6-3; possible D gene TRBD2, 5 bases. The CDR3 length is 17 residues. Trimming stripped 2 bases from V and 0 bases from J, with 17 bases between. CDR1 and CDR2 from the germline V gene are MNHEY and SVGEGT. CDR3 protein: CASSYPLTDTSSYEQYF. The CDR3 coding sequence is TGTGCCAGCAGTTACCCCCTGACTGACACTAGCTCCTACGAGCAGTACTTC.